These T cell receptor beta chains were read from a single sample in a study of molecular identifiers for immune sequencing clone quantification. Using its own MiXCR run on the PCR reads, TCRdb lists one record per CDR3 protein. This sample yields roughly 71,000 distinct CDR3 sequences, of which roughly 20% are seen a single time; 1.5% to 1.8% belongs to the top ten. The source material was naive CD8+ T cells from blood, with Jurkat cell RNA spiked in. These receptors were obtained from a human donor in good health. Some libraries in this study had Jurkat cell RNA spiked in. Each CDR3 is given without its conserved first and last residue.

j_gene,v_gene,CDR3aa
TRBJ2-7,TRBV4-1,ASSQVLGKSYEQY
TRBJ2-1,TRBV12-5,ASGLVYGSYNEQF
TRBJ2-1,TRBV12-5,ASGLSASGRAGRDEQF
TRBJ2-7,TRBV15,ATSRPGGDRLDPWTYEQY
TRBJ1-1,TRBV10-2,ASSESLTTEAF
TRBJ2-7,TRBV14,ASSQDSVEQY
TRBJ1-5,TRBV12-3/TRBV12-4,ASSSPGTGNQPQH
TRBJ1-5,TRBV28,ASSSPVGGRQPQH
TRBJ2-3,TRBV29-1,SVERGGLLSTDTQY
TRBJ1-2,TRBV6-1,ASSELGNSYGYT
TRBJ1-2,TRBV5-1,ASSETGGAGGYT
TRBJ2-3,TRBV2,ASSEVFLAESTDTQY
TRBJ1-3,TRBV7-9,ASSLPTPTRSGNTIY
TRBJ2-1,TRBV19,ASSIAGLPNNEQF
TRBJ2-7,TRBV7-8,ASRNSDWVLGEQY
TRBJ2-1,TRBV2,AIFKGRREEGNEQF
TRBJ2-7,TRBV30,AWSVQGGEQY
TRBJ1-4,TRBV12-3/TRBV12-4,ASSFYLTGTNEKLF
TRBJ2-1,TRBV5-4,ASSLSGTSNGQF
TRBJ1-1,TRBV5-4,ASSFAGGTEAF
TRBJ2-1,TRBV6-1,ASGMDHYNEQF
TRBJ2-1,TRBV19,ASSIDPASAYNEQF
TRBJ1-6,TRBV7-9,ASSSSVNNSPLH
TRBJ2-2,TRBV12-3/TRBV12-4,ASSLGETGELC
TRBJ1-5,TRBV2,ASSEGGSQPQH
TRBJ2-5,TRBV11-2,ASSLYRQLETQY